This record covers a single T cell receptor beta chain. The antigen is unknown. The PCR made use of 60 Vbeta and 13 Jbeta primers. Generated by immunoSEQ multiplex PCR, the TCRdb table keeps only in-frame clones and is missing some. The profile shows some 140,000 clones, about three quarters of them singletons. The sample belongs to a study of cytomegalovirus exposure and HLA in healthy donors. The CDR3 contains 15 residues. Germline V gives CDR1 SEHNR, CDR2 FQNEAQ (reference sequence). The junction had 8 bases not matched to a gene; V was cut back by 6 bases and J by 3 bases. Study-wide results and caveats: The presence/absence work took it that sequencing depth was about the same across donors.

Sequencing was done on a sample of PBMCs. This TCR derives from a woman aged 40 to 55 in good health and CMV-seronegative. The chain has TRBV7-9 and TRBJ2-3; TRBD1 matches 8 bases. The CDR3 loop reads CASRPGQGVTDTQYF. Written as DNA, the CDR3 is TGTGCCAGCAGACCCGGACAGGGTGTGACAGATACGCAGTATTTT.